Sequencing of this TCR beta chain was carried out in a study of T cell responses to AZD1222 COVID-19 vaccine. Regarding the study as a whole: The study sampled repertoires only after the peak T cell response.

Concerning this clone: The antigen is undetermined.

Profiled with immunoSEQ multiplex PCR; TCRdb holds only in-frame clones, not every one. This table holds more than 100,000 clones, more than 85% found once. Germline CDR1 reads SGHTA; CDR2 reads FQGNSA. J was trimmed by 4 bases and V by 2 bases; bases with no gene match: 7. The CDR3 is 16 amino acids. The chain carries TRBV7-2 and TRBJ2-1, with 8 bases that match TRBD2. The sequenced sample was peripheral blood, obtained 28 days after the second AZD1222 dose. The clonotype was recovered from an adult who received the AZD1222 COVID-19 vaccine. Here the CDR3 DNA reads TGTGCCAGCAGCTTATCGTCTAGCGGGTCTTACAATGAGCAGTTCTTC. Its protein is CASSLSSSGSYNEQFF.